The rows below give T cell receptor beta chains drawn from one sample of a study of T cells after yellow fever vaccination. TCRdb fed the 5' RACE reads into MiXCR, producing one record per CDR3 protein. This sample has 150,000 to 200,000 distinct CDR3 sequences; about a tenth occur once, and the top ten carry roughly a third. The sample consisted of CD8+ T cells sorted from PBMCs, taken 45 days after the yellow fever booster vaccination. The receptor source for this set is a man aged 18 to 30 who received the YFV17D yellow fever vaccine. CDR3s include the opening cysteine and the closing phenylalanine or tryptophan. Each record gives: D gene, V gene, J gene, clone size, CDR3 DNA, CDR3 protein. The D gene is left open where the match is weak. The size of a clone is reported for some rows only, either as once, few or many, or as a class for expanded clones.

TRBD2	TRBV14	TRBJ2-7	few	TGTGCCAGCAGCCTGCAAGCGGGGGTCAGCTCCTACGAGCAGTACTTC	CASSLQAGVSSYEQYF
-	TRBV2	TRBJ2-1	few	TGTGCCAGCCTGGGGGGAGAGAACAATGAGCAGTTCTTC	CASLGGENNEQFF
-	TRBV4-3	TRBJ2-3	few	TGCGCCAGCAGCCAAGTAGGTCTGGGGACAGATACGCAGTATTTT	CASSQVGLGTDTQYF
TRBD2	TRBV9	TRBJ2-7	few	TGTGCCAGCAGCGAGTCCGGACTAGAAGCGGACGAGCAGTACTTC	CASSESGLEADEQYF
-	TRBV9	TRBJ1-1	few	TGTGCCAGCAGCGTCGACATAAACACTGAAGCTTTCTTT	CASSVDINTEAFF
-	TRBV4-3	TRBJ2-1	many	TGCGCCAGCAGCCAAGATGGCAGGGGCTATGAGCAGTTCTTC	CASSQDGRGYEQFF
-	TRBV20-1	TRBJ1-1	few	TGCAGTGCCCCCCGCCGATTGAACACTGAAGCTTTCTTT	CSAPRRLNTEAFF
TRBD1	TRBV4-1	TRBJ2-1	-	TGCGCCAGCAGCCAGCAGGACAGGGGGGCCTACAATGAGCAGTTCTTC	CASSQQDRGAYNEQFF
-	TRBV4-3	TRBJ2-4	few	TGCGCCAGCAGCCAGGGAGCCTGGGGGCAAAACATTCAGTACTTC	CASSQGAWGQNIQYF
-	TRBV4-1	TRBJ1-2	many	TGCGCCAGCAGCCAAGAGACAGAGATCAACTATGGCTACACCTTC	CASSQETEINYGYTF
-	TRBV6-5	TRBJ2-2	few	TGTGCCAGCAGTTACTTTTCCAGGGTAAACACCGGGGAGCTGTTTTTT	CASSYFSRVNTGELFF
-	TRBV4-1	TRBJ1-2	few	TGCGCCAGCAGCCAAGCGTTCGGGTATGGCTACACCTTC	CASSQAFGYGYTF
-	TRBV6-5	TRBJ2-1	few	TGTGCCAGCAGCTCCGGTCCAGTAAGTGAGCAGTTCTTC	CASSSGPVSEQFF
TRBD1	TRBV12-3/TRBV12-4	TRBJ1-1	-	TGTGCCAGCAGTCAGACAGGGGGCTGGACTGAAGCTTTCTTT	CASSQTGGWTEAFF
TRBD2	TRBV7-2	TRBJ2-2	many	TGTGCCAGCAGCTTAGAGTCGCGGGGGTCCACCGGGGAGCTGTTTTTT	CASSLESRGSTGELFF
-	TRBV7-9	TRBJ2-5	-	TGTGCCAGCAGGGACCGGGCAAATCTGGAGACCCAGTACTTC	CASRDRANLETQYF
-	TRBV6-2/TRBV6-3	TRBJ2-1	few	TGTGCCAGCAGAGGGACGCTGGCCCCCAATGAGCAGTTCTTC	CASRGTLAPNEQFF
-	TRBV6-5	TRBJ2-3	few	TGTGCCAGCAGCCAAAATTCGGGATACCCAGATACGCAGTATTTT	CASSQNSGYPDTQYF
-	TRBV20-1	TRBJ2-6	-	TGCAGTGCTAGGGCGCAGCATCTGAGCTCTGGGGCCAACGTCCTGACTTTC	CSARAQHLSSGANVLTF
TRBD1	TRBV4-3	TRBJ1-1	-	TGCGCCAGCAGCCCCTTAGGGGGCTCGAGAGAAGCTTTCTTT	CASSPLGGSREAFF
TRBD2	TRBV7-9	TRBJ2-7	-	TGTGCCAGCAGCCTGACTAGCGTCTCCTACGAGCAGTACTTC	CASSLTSVSYEQYF
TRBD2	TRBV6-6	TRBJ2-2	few	TGTGCCAGCAGTGCGAACGGACTAGCGGGGGTCACCGGGGAGCTGTTTTTT	CASSANGLAGVTGELFF
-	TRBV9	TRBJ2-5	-	TGTGCCAGCAGCGTGTGGGGAGGAGAAGAGACCCAGTACTTC	CASSVWGGEETQYF
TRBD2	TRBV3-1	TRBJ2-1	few	TGTGCCAGCAGCCAAGGAGCGGGAAAACTCTACAATGAGCAGTTCTTC	CASSQGAGKLYNEQFF
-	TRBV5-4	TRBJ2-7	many	TGTGCCAGCAGCTGGGCAGGGTCCTACGAGCAGTACTTC	CASSWAGSYEQYF
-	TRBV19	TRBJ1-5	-	TGTGCCAGTAGTATGGGAGGCAGGGCGAGCCAGCCCCAGCATTTT	CASSMGGRASQPQHF
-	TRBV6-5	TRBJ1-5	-	TGTGCCAGCAGTTCCCAGGGTAGGGCGAATCAGCCCCAGCATTTT	CASSSQGRANQPQHF
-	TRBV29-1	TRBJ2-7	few	TGCAGCGGACTCGTACTGGGCGAGCAGTACTTC	CSGLVLGEQYF
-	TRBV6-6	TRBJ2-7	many	TGTGCCAGCAATACCCCTGTATCATCCTACGAGCAGTACTTC	CASNTPVSSYEQYF
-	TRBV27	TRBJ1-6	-	TGTGCCAGCAGGATGCAGGGCCATAATTCACCCCTCCACTTT	CASRMQGHNSPLHF
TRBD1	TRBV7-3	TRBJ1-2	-	TGTGCCAGCAGCACCGGGACAGCCTATGGCTACACCTTC	CASSTGTAYGYTF
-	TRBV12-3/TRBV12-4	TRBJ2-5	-	TGTGCCAGCAGCTCGCACTATTCCGGGGAGACCCAGTACTTC	CASSSHYSGETQYF
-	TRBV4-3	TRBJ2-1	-	TGCGCCAGCAGCCAAGATGGGAGGACAGGACTATACAATGAGCAGTTCTTC	CASSQDGRTGLYNEQFF
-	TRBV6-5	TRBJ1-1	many	TGTGCCAGCAGGGCGACAAGAAGGAACACTGAAGCTTTCTTT	CASRATRRNTEAFF
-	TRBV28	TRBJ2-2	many	TGTGCCAGCAGTTTACCCAGGGACGCCGGGGAGCTGTTTTTT	CASSLPRDAGELFF
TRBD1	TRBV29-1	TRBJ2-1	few	TGCAGCGTTGAAGGTTCCCAGGGGGCCTACAATGAGCAGTTCTTC	CSVEGSQGAYNEQFF
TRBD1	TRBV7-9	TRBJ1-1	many	TGTGCCAGCAGCTTAGTAGGAGGGGGCCCAGGGAACACTGAAGCTTTCTTT	CASSLVGGGPGNTEAFF
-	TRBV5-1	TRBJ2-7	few	TGCGCCAGCTCCCAAATGGAGGACTACGTATTCGAGCAGTACTTC	CASSQMEDYVFEQYF
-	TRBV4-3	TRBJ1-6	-	TGCGCCAGCAGCCAAGAAAGTGGGTCACCCCTCCACTTT	CASSQESGSPLHF